The next 7 T cell receptor beta chains were all read from a single sample in a study of T cell responses to AZD1222 COVID-19 vaccine. The assay was immunoSEQ multiplex PCR, and TCRdb's table has in-frame clones only and misses some. The sample contains 140,000 or so clones, roughly nine tenths of which appear only once. The source was peripheral blood, collected 28 days after the second AZD1222 dose. The receptors shown here come from an adult who received the AZD1222 COVID-19 vaccine.

The V call is TRBV24-1, the J call TRBJ1-2; D is possibly TRBD1 (6 bases). The V gene lost 7 bases and the J gene lost 1 base, with 9 bases spanning the gap. CDR3 size: 13 residues. From germline, CDR1 is KGHDR and CDR2 SFDVKD. The CDR3: CATSPDSNYGYTF. The DNA for the CDR3 is TGTGCCACCAGCCCGGACAGTAACTATGGCTACACCTTC.

This chain connects TRBV7-9 to TRBJ1-3; D unclear. Per germline, CDR1 SEHNR and CDR2 FQNEAQ (reference sequence). The V end lost 5 bases, the J end lost 0 bases, and 8 bases lay between the germline ends. The CDR3 length is 14 residues. CDR3 protein: CASSPPYSGNTIYF. The CDR3 region has the DNA TGTGCCAGCAGCCCGCCCTACTCTGGAAACACCATATATTTT.

The chain employs TRBV27 and TRBJ1-1; the match to TRBD1 covers 9 bases. The CDR3 totals 15 residues. Germline loops: CDR1 MNHEY, CDR2 SMNVEV (reference sequence). After removal of 6 bases from V and 3 bases from J, the junction contained 8 bases not matched to a gene. CDR3 nucleotides: TGTGCCAGCAGCTTTTACAGGGGGCTGGACACTGAAGCTTTCTTT. It yields the protein CASSFYRGLDTEAFF.

J is TRBJ2-7 and V is TRBV7-6; D remains ambiguous. Germline CDR1 SGHVS, CDR2 FNYEAQ. V lost 1 base to trimming and J lost 2 bases, with 6 bases between them. The CDR3 is made up of 13 amino acids. Here the CDR3 reads CASSLESPYEQYF. Here the CDR3 DNA reads TGTGCCAGCAGCTTAGAATCCCCCTACGAGCAGTACTTC.

The rearrangement uses TRBV5-6 and TRBJ2-7; weak D call: TRBD1 (7 bases). Germline V gene lookup returns CDR1 SGHDT and CDR2 YYEEEE. The CDR3 loop spans 14 amino acids. V lost 1 base and J 5 bases, leaving 13 bases between the germline ends. The CDR3 is CASSLFQGEDEQYF. DNA of the CDR3: TGTGCCAGCAGCTTGTTTCAGGGGGAGGACGAGCAGTACTTC. Combining the CDR3 with reference TRBV5-6 and TRBJ2-7 gives the whole variable domain DAGVTQSPTHLIKTRGQQVTLRCSPKSGHDTVSWYQQALGQGPQFIFQYYEEEERQRGNFPDRFSGHQFPNYSSELNVNALLLGDSALYLCASSLFQGEDEQYFGPGTRLTVT.

The chain has TRBV2 and TRBJ2-2, with a tentative D call TRBD1 (6 bases). CDR3 length: 14 amino acids. V dropped 8 bases and J dropped 6 bases, with 16 bases sitting between them. CDR1 is SNHLY and CDR2 is FYNNEI in the germline V gene. As DNA, the CDR3 is TGTGCCAGCGAAGGGACATCACGCGCCGGGGAGCTGTTTTTT. Amino acids: CASEGTSRAGELFF.

The chain carries TRBV5-4 and TRBJ2-7; D is possibly TRBD1 (6 bases). Trimming cost V 3 bases and J 3 bases, with 13 bases left between them. CDR3 length: 14 amino acids. Per germline, CDR1 SGHNT and CDR2 YYREEE (reference sequence). Here the CDR3 DNA reads TGTGCCAGCAGCTCCACCAGGGGCGGCTACGAGCAGTACTTC. This sequence encodes CASSSTRGGYEQYF.